This paragraph reports one T cell receptor beta chain. Its specificity is not known. TCRdb independently ran MiXCR on the reads; one entry per CDR3 protein. The sample has about 830,000 distinct CDR3 sequences, around a third seen once; the top ten hold 9.5% to 15%. This record belongs to a study of T cell repertoires in cytomegalovirus infection. The overall study: The authors used CMV epitopes that were HLA-C-restricted (recently identified) and HLA-B-restricted (well studied).

The input for sequencing was cultured CD8+ T cells from PBMCs, taken from culture after CMV antigen stimulation. The sequence was obtained from a human donor in good health (CMV status not recorded). Some clones in this sample may be carry-over from other donors' samples.

The chain's CDR3 is CASSLGGRTHDEQFF. Written as DNA, the CDR3 is TGTGCCAGCAGCTTAGGCGGCAGGACACACGATGAGCAGTTCTTC. The genes are TRBV13 and TRBJ2-1; D possibly corresponds to TRBD1 (5 bases). The CDR3 extends over 15 amino acids. Germline V CDR1 and CDR2: PRHDT, FYEKMQ (reference sequence). The V gene lost 0 bases and the J gene lost 8 bases, with 14 bases spanning the gap.